Sequencing of this TCR beta chain was carried out in a study of molecular identifiers for immune sequencing clone quantification. Study summary: Four portions were sequenced after RNA from about 21,000 or 97,000 naive CD8 cells was split five ways in replicates.

This CDR3 spans 15 amino acids. The germline CDR1 and CDR2 sequences are SNHLY and FYNNEI. V trimming: 6 bases; J trimming: 5 bases; junction bases outside the gene matches: 12. Previously described methods and listed TCR primers were used for bulk TCR libraries. MiXCR, applied by TCRdb to the PCR reads, yields one record per CDR3 protein. This table holds 250,000 to 350,000 distinct CDR3 sequences, about a fifth found once. This clonotype showed up many times. This sequence joins TRBV2 and TRBJ2-7, with 8 bases fitting TRBD1. The sample was naive CD8+ T cells from blood, with Jurkat cell RNA spiked in. Indicated subset: FACS-sorted CD8+CD4-CCR7+CD45RA+ naive T cells. The clonotype comes from a human donor in good health. Some libraries in this study had Jurkat cell RNA spiked in. The CDR3 spells CASRVGQDSSDEQYF. For the CDR3, the DNA is TGTGCCAGCAGGGTGGGACAGGACTCTTCCGACGAGCAGTACTTC.